This TCR beta chain came from a study of cytomegalovirus exposure and HLA in healthy donors. Study findings and constraints: Among the sequence variants, a highly shared cluster was likely an artifact of sequencing. CMV antigen specificity was confirmed in vitro for a few CMV-associated chains. Analysis performed later showed TCR beta chains linked to HLA being more clonally expanded than equally common others.

60 Vbeta and 13 Jbeta primers were used in PCR. The assay was immunoSEQ multiplex PCR, and TCRdb's table has in-frame clones only and misses some. The data show fewer than 100,000 clones, roughly 78% seen once. Notes on this clone: The antigen remains unidentified.

J was trimmed by 7 bases and V by 2 bases; bases with no gene match: 3. CDR3 length: 14 residues. The germline V gene has CDR1 MNHEY and CDR2 SMNVEV (reference sequence). The sequence derives from a male donor in good health and CMV-seropositive. Sequencing input: PBMCs. This rearrangement joins TRBV27 to TRBJ2-7; 12 nucleotides agree with TRBD1. CDR3 sequence reads: CASSLRDRGQEQYF. In nucleotides, the CDR3 is TGTGCCAGCAGTTTACGGGACAGGGGGCAGGAGCAGTACTTC.